This T cell receptor beta chain is from a study of T cells in Graves' hyperthyroidism and ophthalmopathy. RNA transcripts were the template for amplifying TCR beta CDR3 regions. In the first-round RT-PCR of the TCR CDR3, the HTBI primer set was used. TCRdb used MiXCR to reprocess the multiplex PCR reads, holding one entry per CDR3 protein. The sample includes more than 550,000 distinct CDR3 sequences, 15% to 20% of them seen just once. Study-wide results and limits: Most thyroid clonotypes that were expanded above 0.001 also turned up in blood.

Details on this clonotype: Its antigen is undetermined.

The source of this sequence is a man aged 45 to 65 with Graves' hyperthyroidism. Sequenced input: blood.

In DNA form, the CDR3 reads TGTGCCAGCAGTCAATCTAGTTCGGTTTCTGGGGCCAACGTCCTGACTTTC. It codes for CASSQSSSVSGANVLTF. The chain carries TRBV27 and TRBJ2-6; no definite D call. Germline loops: CDR1 MNHEY, CDR2 SMNVEV (reference sequence). There are 17 residues in the CDR3. The V end lost 5 bases, the J end lost 1 base, and 15 bases lay between the germline ends.